This T cell receptor (beta chain) was profiled in a study of T cell repertoires in cytomegalovirus infection. A single record per CDR3 protein comes from TCRdb applying MiXCR to the reads. The table shows over 250,000 distinct CDR3 sequences, with under 25% occurring only once. Germline V gene data show CDR1 as SGHKS and CDR2 as YYEKEE (reference sequence). The CDR3 length is 14 residues. V lost 4 bases and J lost 2; bases outside the gene matches: 4. Whole-study results and caveats: It was HLA-C-restricted CMV-specific TCR beta clonotypes that dominated the response ex vivo.

To note about this clonotype: Antigen specificity is unknown.

The sequence was collected from a human donor in good health (CMV status not recorded). Some clones in this sample may be carry-over from other donors' samples. The material sequenced was cultured PBMCs, taken from culture after CMV antigen stimulation. The chain uses TRBV5-5 and TRBJ2-3; 7 bases align to TRBD1. This CDR3 reads CASSLQGDTDTQYF. DNA of the CDR3: TGTGCCAGCAGCCTTCAGGGGGACACAGATACGCAGTATTTT.